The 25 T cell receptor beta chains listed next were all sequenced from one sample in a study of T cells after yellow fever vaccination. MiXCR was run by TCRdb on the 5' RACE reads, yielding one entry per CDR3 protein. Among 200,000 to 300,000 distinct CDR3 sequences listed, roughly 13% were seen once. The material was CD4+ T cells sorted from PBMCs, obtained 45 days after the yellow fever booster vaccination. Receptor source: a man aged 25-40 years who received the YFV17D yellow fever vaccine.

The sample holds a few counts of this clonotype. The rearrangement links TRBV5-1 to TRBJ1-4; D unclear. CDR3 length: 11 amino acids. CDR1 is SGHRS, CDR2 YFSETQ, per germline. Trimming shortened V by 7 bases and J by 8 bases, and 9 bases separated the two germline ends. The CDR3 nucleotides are TGCGCCAGCCGAGAGGCGGAAAAACTGTTTTTT. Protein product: CASREAEKLFF.

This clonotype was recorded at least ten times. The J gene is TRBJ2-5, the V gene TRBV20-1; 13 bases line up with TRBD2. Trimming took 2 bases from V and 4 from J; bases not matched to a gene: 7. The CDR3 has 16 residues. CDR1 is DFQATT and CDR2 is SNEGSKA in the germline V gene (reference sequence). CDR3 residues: CSARPRTSGRVETQYF. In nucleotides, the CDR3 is TGCAGTGCTAGACCCCGGACTAGCGGGAGAGTAGAGACCCAGTACTTC.

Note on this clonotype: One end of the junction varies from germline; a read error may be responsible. The CDR3 bases are TGCGCCAGCAGCTTGGAGGCTAGCGACTACAATGGGCAGTTCTTC. It encodes CASSLEASDYNGQFF. The J gene is TRBJ2-1, the V gene TRBV5-1; tentatively, D is TRBD2 (6 bases). Germline values: CDR1 SGHRS, CDR2 YFSETQ. The CDR3 is made up of 15 amino acids.

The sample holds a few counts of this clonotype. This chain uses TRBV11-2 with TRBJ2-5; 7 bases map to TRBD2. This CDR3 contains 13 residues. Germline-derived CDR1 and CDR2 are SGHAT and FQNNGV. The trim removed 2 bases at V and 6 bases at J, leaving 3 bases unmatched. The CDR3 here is CASSLRREKTQYF. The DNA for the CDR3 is TGTGCCAGCAGCTTACGGCGGGAGAAGACCCAGTACTTC.

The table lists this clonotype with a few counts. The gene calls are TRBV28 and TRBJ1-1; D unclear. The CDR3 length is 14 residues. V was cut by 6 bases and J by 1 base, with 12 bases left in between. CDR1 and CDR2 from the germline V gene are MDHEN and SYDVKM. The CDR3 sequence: CASRLPSRNTEAFF. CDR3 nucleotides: TGTGCCAGCAGGTTACCCAGCAGGAACACTGAAGCTTTCTTT.

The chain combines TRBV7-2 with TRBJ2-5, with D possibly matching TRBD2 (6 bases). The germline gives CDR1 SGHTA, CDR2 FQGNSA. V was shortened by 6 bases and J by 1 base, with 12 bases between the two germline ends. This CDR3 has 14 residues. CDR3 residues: CASSRVAAQETQYF. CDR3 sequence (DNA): TGTGCCAGCAGTCGGGTAGCGGCCCAAGAGACCCAGTACTTC.

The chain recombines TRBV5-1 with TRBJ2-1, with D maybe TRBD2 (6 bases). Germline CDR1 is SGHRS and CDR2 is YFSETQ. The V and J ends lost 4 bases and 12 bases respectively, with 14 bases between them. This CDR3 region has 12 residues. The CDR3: CASSHGKGLQFF. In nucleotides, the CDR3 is TGCGCCAGCAGCCACGGGAAGGGACTGCAGTTCTTC.

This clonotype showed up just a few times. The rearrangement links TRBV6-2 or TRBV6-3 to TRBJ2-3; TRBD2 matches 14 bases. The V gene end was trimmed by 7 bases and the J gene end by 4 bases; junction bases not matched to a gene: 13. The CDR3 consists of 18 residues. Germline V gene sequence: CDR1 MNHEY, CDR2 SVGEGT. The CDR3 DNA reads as TGTGCCAGCATCAAACGCGTAGAGGGACTAGCGGGAGCAGATACGCAGTATTTT. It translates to CASIKRVEGLAGADTQYF.

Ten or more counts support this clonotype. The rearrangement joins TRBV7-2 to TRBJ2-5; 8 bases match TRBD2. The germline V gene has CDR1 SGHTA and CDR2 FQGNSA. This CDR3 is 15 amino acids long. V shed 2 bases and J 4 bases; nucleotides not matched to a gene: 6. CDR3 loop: CASSLQAGAAETQYF. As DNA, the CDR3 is TGTGCCAGCAGCTTACAAGCGGGAGCGGCAGAGACCCAGTACTTC.

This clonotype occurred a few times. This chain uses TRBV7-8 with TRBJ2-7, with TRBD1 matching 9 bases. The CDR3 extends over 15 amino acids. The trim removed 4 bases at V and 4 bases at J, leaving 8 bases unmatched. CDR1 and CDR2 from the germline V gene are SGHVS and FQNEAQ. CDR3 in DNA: TGTGCCAGCAGCTCACAGGGACAGGGCCCATACGAGCAGTACTTC. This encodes CASSSQGQGPYEQYF.

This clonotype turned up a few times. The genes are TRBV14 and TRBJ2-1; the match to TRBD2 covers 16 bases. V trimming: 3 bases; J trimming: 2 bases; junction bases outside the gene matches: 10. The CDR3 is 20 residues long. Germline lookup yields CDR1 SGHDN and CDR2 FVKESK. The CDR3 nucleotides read TGTGCCAGCAGCCACCTGCCGGGGACTAGCGGGAGGGTGACCTACAATGAGCAGTTCTTC. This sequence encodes CASSHLPGTSGRVTYNEQFF.

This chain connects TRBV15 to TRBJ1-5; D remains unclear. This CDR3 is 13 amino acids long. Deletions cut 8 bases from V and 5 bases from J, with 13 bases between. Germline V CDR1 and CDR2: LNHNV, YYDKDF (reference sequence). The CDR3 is CATAPRRDQPQHF. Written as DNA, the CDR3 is TGTGCCACCGCCCCTCGCCGGGATCAGCCCCAGCATTTT.

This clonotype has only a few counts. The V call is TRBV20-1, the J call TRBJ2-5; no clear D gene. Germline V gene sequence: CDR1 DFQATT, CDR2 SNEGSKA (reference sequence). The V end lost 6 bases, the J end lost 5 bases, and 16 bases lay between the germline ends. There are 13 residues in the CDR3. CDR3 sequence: CSARSQPSETQYF. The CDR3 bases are TGCAGTGCGAGGTCGCAGCCGAGCGAGACCCAGTACTTC.

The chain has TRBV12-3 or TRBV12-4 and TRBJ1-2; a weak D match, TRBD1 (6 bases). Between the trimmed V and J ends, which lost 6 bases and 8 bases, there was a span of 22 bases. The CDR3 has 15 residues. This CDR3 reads CASRPTAGGRQGYTF. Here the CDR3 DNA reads TGTGCCAGCAGACCAACCGCCGGGGGGCGGCAGGGCTACACCTTC.

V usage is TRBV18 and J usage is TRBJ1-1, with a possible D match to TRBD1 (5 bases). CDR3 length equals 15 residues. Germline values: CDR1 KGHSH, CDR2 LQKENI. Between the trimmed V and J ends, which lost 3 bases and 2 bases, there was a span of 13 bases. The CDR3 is CASSPRPGLNTEAFF. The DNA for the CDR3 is TGTGCCAGCTCACCGCGCCCGGGGCTAAACACTGAAGCTTTCTTT.

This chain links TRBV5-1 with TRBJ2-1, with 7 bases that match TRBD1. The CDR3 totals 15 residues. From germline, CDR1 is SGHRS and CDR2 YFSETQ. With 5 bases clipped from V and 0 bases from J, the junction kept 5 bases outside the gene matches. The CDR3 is CASRPGQSSYNEQFF. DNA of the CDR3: TGCGCCAGCAGGCCGGGACAGAGCTCCTACAATGAGCAGTTCTTC.

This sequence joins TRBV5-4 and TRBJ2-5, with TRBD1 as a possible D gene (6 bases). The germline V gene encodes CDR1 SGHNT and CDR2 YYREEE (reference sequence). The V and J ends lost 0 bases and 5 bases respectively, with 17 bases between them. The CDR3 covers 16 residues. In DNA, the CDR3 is TGTGCCAGCAGCTTGGGAGTGGACAGTAAGGTCGAGACCCAGTACTTC. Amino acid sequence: CASSLGVDSKVETQYF.

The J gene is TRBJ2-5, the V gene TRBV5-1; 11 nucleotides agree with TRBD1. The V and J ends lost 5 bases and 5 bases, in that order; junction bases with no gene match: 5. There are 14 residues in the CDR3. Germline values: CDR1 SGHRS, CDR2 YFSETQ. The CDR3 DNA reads TGCGCCAGCAGTCGGACAGGGGGCAAGGAGACCCAGTACTTC. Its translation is CASSRTGGKETQYF.

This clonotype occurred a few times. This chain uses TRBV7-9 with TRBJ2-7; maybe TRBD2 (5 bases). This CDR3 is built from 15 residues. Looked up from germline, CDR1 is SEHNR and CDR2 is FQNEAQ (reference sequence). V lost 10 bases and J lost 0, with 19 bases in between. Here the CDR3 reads CATTPEAGRSYEQYF. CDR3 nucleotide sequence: TGTGCCACCACCCCTGAGGCGGGCCGCTCCTACGAGCAGTACTTC.

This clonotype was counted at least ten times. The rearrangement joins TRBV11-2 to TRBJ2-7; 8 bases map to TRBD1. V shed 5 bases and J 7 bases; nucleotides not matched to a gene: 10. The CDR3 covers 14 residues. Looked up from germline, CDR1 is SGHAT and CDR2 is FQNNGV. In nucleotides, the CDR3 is TGTGCCAGCAGCGGAGCGGACAGGGTAGAAGAGCAGTACTTC. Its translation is CASSGADRVEEQYF.

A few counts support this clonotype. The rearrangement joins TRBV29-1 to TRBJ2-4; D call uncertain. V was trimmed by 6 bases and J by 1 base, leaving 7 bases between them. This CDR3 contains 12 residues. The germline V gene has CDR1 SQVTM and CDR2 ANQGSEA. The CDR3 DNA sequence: TGCAGCGTCAGCTGGGCCAAAAACATTCAGTACTTC. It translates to CSVSWAKNIQYF.

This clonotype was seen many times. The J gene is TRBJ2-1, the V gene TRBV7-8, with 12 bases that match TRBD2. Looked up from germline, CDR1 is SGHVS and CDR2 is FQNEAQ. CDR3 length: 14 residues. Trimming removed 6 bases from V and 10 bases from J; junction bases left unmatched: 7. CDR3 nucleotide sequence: TGTGCCAGCAGGAGACTAGCGGGAGCTAGCGAGCAGTTCTTC. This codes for CASRRLAGASEQFF.

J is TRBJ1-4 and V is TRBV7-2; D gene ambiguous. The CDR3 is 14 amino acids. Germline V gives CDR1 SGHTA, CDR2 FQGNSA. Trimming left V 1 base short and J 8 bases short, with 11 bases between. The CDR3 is CASSLGPHGEKLFF. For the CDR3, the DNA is TGTGCCAGCAGCTTAGGCCCCCATGGGGAAAAACTGTTTTTT.

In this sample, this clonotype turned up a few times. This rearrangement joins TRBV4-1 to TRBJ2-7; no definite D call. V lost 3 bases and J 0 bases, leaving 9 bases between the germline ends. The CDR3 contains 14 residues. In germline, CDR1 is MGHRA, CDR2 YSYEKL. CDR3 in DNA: TGCGCCAGCAGCCAGACCCTTTACTCCTACGAGCAGTACTTC. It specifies CASSQTLYSYEQYF.

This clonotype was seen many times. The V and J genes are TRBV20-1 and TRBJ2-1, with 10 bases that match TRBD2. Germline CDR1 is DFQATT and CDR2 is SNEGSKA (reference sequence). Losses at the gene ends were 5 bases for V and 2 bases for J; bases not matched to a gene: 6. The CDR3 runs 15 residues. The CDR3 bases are TGCAGTGCTCCCTTAGCGGGAGGACCCTACAATGAGCAGTTCTTC. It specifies CSAPLAGGPYNEQFF.